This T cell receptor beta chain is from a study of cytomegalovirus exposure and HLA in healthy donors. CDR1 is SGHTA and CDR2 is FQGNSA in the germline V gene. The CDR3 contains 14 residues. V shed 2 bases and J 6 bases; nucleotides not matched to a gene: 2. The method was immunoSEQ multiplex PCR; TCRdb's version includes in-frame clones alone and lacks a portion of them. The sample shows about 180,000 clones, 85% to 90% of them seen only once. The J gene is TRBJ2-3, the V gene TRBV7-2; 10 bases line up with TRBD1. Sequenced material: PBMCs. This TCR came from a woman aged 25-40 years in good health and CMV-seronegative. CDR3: CASSLRTGGDTQYF. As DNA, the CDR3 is TGTGCCAGCAGCTTAAGGACAGGGGGGGATACGCAGTATTTT.